The 8 T cell receptor beta chains given below trace back to one sample, sequenced in a study of blood T cell repertoires in COVID-19. TCRdb's copy holds only in-frame clones and misses some; the assay was immunoSEQ multiplex PCR. This sample yields approximately 100,000 clones, of which 75% to 90% are seen a single time; 5% to 5.5% belongs to the top ten. Material: peripheral blood. The receptor source for this set is a woman of 80 years or more with active COVID-19.

This rearrangement joins TRBV4-1 to TRBJ1-5; 8 bases are shared with TRBD1. Unmatched junction bases numbered 2, after V lost 0 bases and J lost 4 bases. The CDR3 has 15 amino acids. The germline V gene encodes CDR1 MGHRA and CDR2 YSYEKL. CDR3 sequence reads: CASSQERTGNQPQHF. For the CDR3, the DNA is TGCGCCAGCAGCCAAGAGCGGACAGGGAATCAGCCCCAGCATTTT.

The chain employs TRBV19 and TRBJ2-7, with TRBD1 matching over 8 bases. The germline gives CDR1 LNHDA, CDR2 SQIVND (reference sequence). This CDR3 region has 15 residues. V was clipped by 1 base and J by 6 bases; unmatched bases: 8. The CDR3 sequence is CASSIGAQGESEQYF. CDR3 DNA: TGTGCCAGTAGTATAGGGGCACAGGGGGAGAGCGAGCAGTACTTC.

In DNA, the CDR3 is TGCAGCGTTGAAGGGACAGGGGGTCATGAGCAGTACTTC. Its translation: CSVEGTGGHEQYF. V and J are TRBV29-1 and TRBJ2-7; 10 bases are shared with TRBD1. There are 13 residues in the CDR3. Trimming at V came to 1 base and at J to 7 bases, leaving 4 bases not matched to a gene. CDR1 and CDR2 from the germline V gene are SQVTM and ANQGSEA.

The chain employs TRBV27 and TRBJ2-7, with TRBD1 as a possible D gene (6 bases). The CDR3 extends over 15 amino acids. The germline V gene encodes CDR1 MNHEY and CDR2 SMNVEV (reference sequence). The ends were cut back, 6 bases at V and 6 bases at J, with 21 bases in the middle. Here the CDR3 DNA reads TGTGCCAGCAGCAAGCCAGGGGCGCAAGTCCGCGAGCAGTACTTC. Protein sequence: CASSKPGAQVREQYF.

V gene TRBV4-2 combines with J gene TRBJ2-3; 7 nucleotides align to TRBD2. The germline V gene encodes CDR1 LGHNA and CDR2 YNFKEQ. Unmatched junction bases numbered 1, after V lost 1 base and J lost 3 bases. CDR3 length equals 14 residues. The DNA of the CDR3 is TGTGCCAGCAGCCAAGGGGGGGGGACAGATACGCAGTATTTT. Its protein is CASSQGGGTDTQYF.

A single count supports this clone. The gene calls are TRBV2 and TRBJ2-3; TRBD1 is a possible D gene (6 bases). Per the germline V gene, CDR1 is SNHLY and CDR2 is FYNNEI. Trimming removed 6 bases from V and 3 bases from J, with 10 bases in between. The CDR3 extends over 13 amino acids. CDR3 coding DNA: TGTGCCAGCAGGATACAGGGAACAGATACGCAGTATTTT. This codes for CASRIQGTDTQYF.

This clone was recorded only once. This chain connects TRBV4-1 to TRBJ1-6; 9 bases are a match to TRBD1. Per the germline V gene, CDR1 is MGHRA and CDR2 is YSYEKL. V lost 1 base to trimming and J lost 8 bases; unmatched junction nucleotides: 3. The length of the CDR3 is 15 residues. CDR3 in amino acids: CASSQAGTGYSPLHF. The CDR3 DNA reads TGCGCCAGCAGCCAAGCCGGGACAGGGTATTCACCCCTCCACTTT.

The chain employs TRBV27 and TRBJ2-1, with 7 bases lining up with TRBD2. The germline V gene has CDR1 MNHEY and CDR2 SMNVEV (reference sequence). The CDR3 runs to 15 residues. Trimming removed 4 bases from V and 6 bases from J; junction bases left unmatched: 9. The CDR3 here is CASSSLSGSLNEQFF. The CDR3 bases are TGTGCCAGCAGTTCACTTAGCGGGTCCCTCAATGAGCAGTTCTTC.